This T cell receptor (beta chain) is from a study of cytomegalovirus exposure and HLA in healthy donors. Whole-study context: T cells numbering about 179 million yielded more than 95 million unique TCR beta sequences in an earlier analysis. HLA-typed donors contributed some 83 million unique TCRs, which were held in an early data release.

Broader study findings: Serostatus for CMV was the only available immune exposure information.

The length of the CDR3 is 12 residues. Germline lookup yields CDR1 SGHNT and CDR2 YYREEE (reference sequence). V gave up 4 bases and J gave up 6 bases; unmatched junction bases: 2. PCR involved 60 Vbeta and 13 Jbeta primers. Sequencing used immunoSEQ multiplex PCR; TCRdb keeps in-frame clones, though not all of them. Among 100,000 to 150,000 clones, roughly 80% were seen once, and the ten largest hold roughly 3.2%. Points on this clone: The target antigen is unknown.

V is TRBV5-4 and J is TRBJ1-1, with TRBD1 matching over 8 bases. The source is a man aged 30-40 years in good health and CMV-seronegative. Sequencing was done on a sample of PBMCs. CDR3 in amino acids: CASSRTGSEAFF. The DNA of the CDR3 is TGTGCCAGCAGCAGGACAGGGTCTGAAGCTTTCTTT.